A single sample gave rise to the 8 T cell receptor beta chains below, sequenced in a study of cytomegalovirus exposure and HLA in healthy donors. The primer mix had 60 Vbeta and 13 Jbeta primers. TCRdb keeps only in-frame clones here, not all; method: immunoSEQ multiplex PCR. The sample records roughly 120,000 clones, 75% to 85% being singletons. The sequenced sample was PBMCs. These receptor sequences come from a man in his thirties or forties in good health and CMV-seronegative.

The table lists this clone with a count of one. The J gene is TRBJ2-3, the V gene TRBV7-9; TRBD1 matches at 9 bases. CDR3 length: 15 residues. Germline trimming cut 3 bases from V and 5 bases from J; bases unmatched to any gene: 6. The V gene's germline CDR1 is SEHNR and CDR2 FQNEAQ (reference sequence). The chain's CDR3 is CASSLGQGGVDTQYF. The CDR3 DNA reads as TGTGCCAGCAGCTTGGGACAGGGTGGGGTAGATACGCAGTATTTT.

In its sample, this clone was seen a few times. V is TRBV18 and J is TRBJ1-5; D might be TRBD1 (5 bases). The CDR3 is 14 amino acids. Per germline, CDR1 KGHSH and CDR2 LQKENI. Trimming pared 3 bases from V and 8 bases from J, leaving 14 bases between. CDR3 nucleotide sequence: TGTGCCAGCTCACCCGCAGGGAGGTACGAGCCCCAGCATTTT. This translates into CASSPAGRYEPQHF.

As concerns this clone: The sample has other DNA sequences that encode this CDR3 too. The J gene is TRBJ2-1, the V gene TRBV9; TRBD2 agrees at 8 bases. In germline, CDR1 is SGDLS, CDR2 YYNGEE. The CDR3 contains 15 residues. V was clipped by 2 bases and J by 3 bases; unmatched bases: 4. The CDR3 is CASSVGTRGYNEQFF. The DNA of the CDR3 is TGTGCCAGCAGCGTCGGGACTAGGGGCTACAATGAGCAGTTCTTC.

The V gene is TRBV5-4, the J gene TRBJ2-3; 7 bases match TRBD2. The V segment lost 5 bases and the J segment 6 bases; nucleotides outside the gene matches: 15. This CDR3 has 16 residues. CDR1 is SGHNT and CDR2 is YYREEE in the germline V gene (reference sequence). The CDR3 region is CASREEAGSRLDTQYF. DNA for the CDR3: TGTGCCAGCAGGGAGGAAGCGGGATCTCGTTTGGATACGCAGTATTTT. The whole variable domain, remainder taken from reference TRBV5-4 and TRBJ2-3, is ETGVTQSPTHLIKTRGQQVTLRCSSQSGHNTVSWYQQALGQGPQFIFQYYREEENGRGNFPPRFSGLQFPNYSSELNVNALELDDSALYLCASREEAGSRLDTQYFGPGTRLTVL.

V gene TRBV2 combines with J gene TRBJ2-5, with 7 bases identical to TRBD1. The J call may be in error: the DNA end matches TRBJ2-7 better. CDR1 and CDR2 from the germline V gene are SNHLY and FYNNEI. The CDR3 spans 11 residues. The CDR3 bases are TGTGCCAGGGGACAGACATACGAGCAGTACTTC. It codes for CARGQTYEQYF.

This rearrangement joins TRBV15 to TRBJ1-6; possible D gene TRBD1, 5 bases. The CDR3 consists of 15 residues. Trimming removed 0 bases at V and 10 bases at J, with 13 bases between. CDR1 is LNHNV, CDR2 YYDKDF, per germline (reference sequence). The CDR3 spells CATSREGRVKSPLHF. The CDR3 DNA follows: TGTGCCACCAGCAGAGAGGGCAGGGTTAAGTCACCCCTCCACTTT.

The chain links TRBV28 to TRBJ2-7, with 13 bases lining up with TRBD2. The CDR3 is 18 amino acids. Germline-derived CDR1 and CDR2 are MDHEN and SYDVKM. The junction had 5 bases not matched to a gene; V was cut back by 0 bases and J by 0 bases. CDR3 residues: CASSLWGLAGSNSYEQYF. The CDR3 bases are TGTGCCAGCAGTTTATGGGGACTAGCGGGATCAAACTCCTACGAGCAGTACTTC.

The chain joins TRBV5-1 to TRBJ2-6; 10 bases align to TRBD2. This CDR3 spans 20 amino acids. Trimming cost V 4 bases and J 3 bases; bases outside gene matches: 16. CDR1 SGHRS and CDR2 YFSETQ come from the germline V gene. The CDR3 nucleotides read TGCGCCAGCAGCCGGGACGCGGTAAGGGTAGCGGGAGGTGGGGCCAACGTCCTGACTTTC. It encodes CASSRDAVRVAGGGANVLTF.